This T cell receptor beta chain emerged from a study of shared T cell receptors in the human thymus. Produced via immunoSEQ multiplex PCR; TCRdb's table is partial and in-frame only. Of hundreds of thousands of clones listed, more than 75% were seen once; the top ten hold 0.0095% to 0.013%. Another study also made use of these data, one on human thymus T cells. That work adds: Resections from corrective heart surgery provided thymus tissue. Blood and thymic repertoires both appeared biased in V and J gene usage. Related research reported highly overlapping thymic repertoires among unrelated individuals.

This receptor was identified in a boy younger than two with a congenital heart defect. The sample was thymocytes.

CDR3 DNA: TGTGCCATCAGCCCGACTAGCGGGAGCATAGTTCCCTCCTACGAGCAGTACTTC. As protein: CAISPTSGSIVPSYEQYF. This chain links TRBV10-3 with TRBJ2-7; TRBD2 matches at 12 bases. CDR1 ENHRY and CDR2 SYGVKD come from the germline V gene. The CDR3 is 18 residues long. Trimming removed 6 bases from V and 0 bases from J; junction bases left unmatched: 12.